This is a list of T cell receptor beta chains from one sample in a study of post-analysis software for immune sequencing data. TCRdb called the PCR reads again in MiXCR, with one record for every CDR3 protein. The sample has approximately 660,000 distinct CDR3 sequences, approximately 60% seen once; the top ten hold 10% to 12%. The sequenced sample was blood. The receptors were sampled from a girl aged 2 to 10 with multiple sclerosis. Each CDR3 is given without its conserved first and last residue. Each record gives: J gene, V gene, CDR3 protein.

j_gene: TRBJ2-1
v_gene: TRBV20-1
CDR3aa: SARGNRGDNEQF

j_gene: TRBJ2-3
v_gene: TRBV15
CDR3aa: ATSSLRGQGPTDTQY

j_gene: TRBJ2-3
v_gene: TRBV20-1
CDR3aa: SVKSGGGGTDTQY

j_gene: TRBJ2-1
v_gene: TRBV15
CDR3aa: ATSNLGAGGYYNEQF

j_gene: TRBJ1-4
v_gene: TRBV7-2
CDR3aa: ASSLDINEKLF

j_gene: TRBJ2-7
v_gene: TRBV25-1
CDR3aa: ASSEQLAGEDEQY

j_gene: TRBJ1-2
v_gene: TRBV12-3/TRBV12-4
CDR3aa: ASDGRGLKYGYT

j_gene: TRBJ2-3
v_gene: TRBV4-3
CDR3aa: ASSQGRTTHTQY

j_gene: TRBJ2-1
v_gene: TRBV20-1
CDR3aa: SARDLGSYNEQF

j_gene: TRBJ2-3
v_gene: TRBV7-2
CDR3aa: ASSAIARGNTDTQY

j_gene: TRBJ2-5
v_gene: TRBV29-1
CDR3aa: SVLFWGAQETQY

j_gene: TRBJ2-1
v_gene: TRBV6-6
CDR3aa: ASSKPGEETQF

j_gene: TRBJ2-1
v_gene: TRBV29-1
CDR3aa: SVGQGNEQF

j_gene: TRBJ2-1
v_gene: TRBV12-3/TRBV12-4
CDR3aa: ASKLYQGTGRSYNEQF

j_gene: TRBJ2-3
v_gene: TRBV7-2
CDR3aa: ASSARGGAGDTQY

j_gene: TRBJ2-3
v_gene: TRBV9
CDR3aa: ASSVKGLGGTDTQY

j_gene: TRBJ2-3
v_gene: TRBV20-1
CDR3aa: SARLGLAGGDTQY